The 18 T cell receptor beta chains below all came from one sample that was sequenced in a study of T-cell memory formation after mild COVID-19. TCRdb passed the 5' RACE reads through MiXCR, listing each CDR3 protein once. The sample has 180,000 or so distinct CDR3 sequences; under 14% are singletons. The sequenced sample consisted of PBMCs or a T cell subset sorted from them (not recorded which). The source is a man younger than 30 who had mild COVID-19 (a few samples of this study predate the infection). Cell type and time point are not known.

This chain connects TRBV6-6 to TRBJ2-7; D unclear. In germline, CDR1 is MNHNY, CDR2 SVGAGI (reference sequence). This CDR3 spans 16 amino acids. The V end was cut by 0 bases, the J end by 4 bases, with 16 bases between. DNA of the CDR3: TGTGCCAGCAGTTACTCCCCCCAATTTACGTCGTACGAGCAGTACTTC. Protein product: CASSYSPQFTSYEQYF.

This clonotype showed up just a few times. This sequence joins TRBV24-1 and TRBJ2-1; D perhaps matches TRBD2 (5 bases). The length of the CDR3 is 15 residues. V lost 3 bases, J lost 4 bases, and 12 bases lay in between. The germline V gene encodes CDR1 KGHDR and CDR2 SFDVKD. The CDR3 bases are TGTGCCACCAGTGATCCAACTACGGGATACAATGAGCAGTTCTTC. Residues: CATSDPTTGYNEQFF.

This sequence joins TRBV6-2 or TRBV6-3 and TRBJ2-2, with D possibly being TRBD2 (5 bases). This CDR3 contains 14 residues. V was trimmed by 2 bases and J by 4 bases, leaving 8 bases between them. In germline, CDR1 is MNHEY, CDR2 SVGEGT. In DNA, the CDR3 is TGTGCCAGCAGTTACGATACTAGCACCGGGGAGCTGTTTTTT. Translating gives CASSYDTSTGELFF.

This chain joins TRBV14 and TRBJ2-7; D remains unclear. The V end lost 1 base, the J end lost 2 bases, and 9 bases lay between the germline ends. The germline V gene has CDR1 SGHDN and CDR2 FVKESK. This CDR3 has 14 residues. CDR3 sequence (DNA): TGTGCCAGCAGCCAAGCAGGTTTCACCTACGAGCAGTACTTC. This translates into CASSQAGFTYEQYF.

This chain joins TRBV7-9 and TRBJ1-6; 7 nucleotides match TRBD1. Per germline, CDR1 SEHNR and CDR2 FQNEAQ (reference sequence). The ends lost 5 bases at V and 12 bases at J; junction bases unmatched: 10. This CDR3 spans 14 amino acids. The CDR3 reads CASSPRTGGEPLHF. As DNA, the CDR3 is TGTGCCAGCAGCCCGCGGACAGGTGGGGAACCCCTCCACTTT.

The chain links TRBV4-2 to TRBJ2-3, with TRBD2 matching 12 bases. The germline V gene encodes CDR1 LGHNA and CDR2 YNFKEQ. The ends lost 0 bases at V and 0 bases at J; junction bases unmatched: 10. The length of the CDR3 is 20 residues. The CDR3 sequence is CASSQDPLAGGRISTDTQYF. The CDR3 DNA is TGTGCCAGCAGCCAAGATCCCCTAGCGGGGGGGAGAATTAGCACAGATACGCAGTATTTT.

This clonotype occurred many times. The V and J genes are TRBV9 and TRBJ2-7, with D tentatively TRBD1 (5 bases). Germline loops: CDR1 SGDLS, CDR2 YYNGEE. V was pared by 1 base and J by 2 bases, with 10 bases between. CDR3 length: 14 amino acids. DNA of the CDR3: TGTGCCAGCAGCGTACAGGGTGTTCCCTACGAGCAGTACTTC. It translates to CASSVQGVPYEQYF.

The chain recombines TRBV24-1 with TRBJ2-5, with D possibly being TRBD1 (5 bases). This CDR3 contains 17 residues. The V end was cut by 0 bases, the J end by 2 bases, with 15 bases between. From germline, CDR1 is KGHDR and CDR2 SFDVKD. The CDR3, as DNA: TGTGCCACCAGTGATTTGCGGCAGGGCGATGCACAAGAGACCCAGTACTTC. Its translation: CATSDLRQGDAQETQYF.

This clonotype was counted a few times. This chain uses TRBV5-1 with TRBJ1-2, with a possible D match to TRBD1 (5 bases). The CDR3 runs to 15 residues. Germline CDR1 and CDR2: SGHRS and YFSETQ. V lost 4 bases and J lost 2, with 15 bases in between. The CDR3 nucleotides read TGCGCCAGCAGCAGGCAAGGGGACGACAACTATGGCTACACCTTC. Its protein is CASSRQGDDNYGYTF.

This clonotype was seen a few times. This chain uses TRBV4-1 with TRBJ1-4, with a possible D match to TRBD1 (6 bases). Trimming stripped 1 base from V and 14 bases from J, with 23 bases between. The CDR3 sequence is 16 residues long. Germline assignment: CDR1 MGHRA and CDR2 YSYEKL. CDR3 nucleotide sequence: TGCGCCAGCAGCCAAGTGGTGGGGGCGGGGGGTTTGTCGCTGTTTTTT. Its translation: CASSQVVGAGGLSLFF.

CDR3 sequence: CASSLQVMNTEAFF. CDR3 DNA sequence: TGTGCCAGCAGTCTACAGGTAATGAACACTGAAGCTTTCTTT. This chain uses TRBV12-3 or TRBV12-4 with TRBJ1-1; D is possibly TRBD1 (5 bases). The CDR3 runs 14 residues. Trimming stripped 5 bases from V and 0 bases from J, with 10 bases between.

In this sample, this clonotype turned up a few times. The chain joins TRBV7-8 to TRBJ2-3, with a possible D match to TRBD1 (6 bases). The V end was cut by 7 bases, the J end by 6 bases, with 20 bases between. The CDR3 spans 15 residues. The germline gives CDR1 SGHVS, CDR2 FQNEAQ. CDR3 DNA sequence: TGTGCCAGCAACCCCGGGACGAGGGGGTTGGATACGCAGTATTTT. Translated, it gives CASNPGTRGLDTQYF.

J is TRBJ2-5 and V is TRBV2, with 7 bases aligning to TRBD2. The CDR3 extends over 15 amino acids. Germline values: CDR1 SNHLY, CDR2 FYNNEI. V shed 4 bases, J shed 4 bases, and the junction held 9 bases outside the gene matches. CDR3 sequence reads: CASSGSLASGETQYF. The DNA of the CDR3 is TGTGCCAGCAGTGGGTCGCTAGCTAGCGGAGAGACCCAGTACTTC.

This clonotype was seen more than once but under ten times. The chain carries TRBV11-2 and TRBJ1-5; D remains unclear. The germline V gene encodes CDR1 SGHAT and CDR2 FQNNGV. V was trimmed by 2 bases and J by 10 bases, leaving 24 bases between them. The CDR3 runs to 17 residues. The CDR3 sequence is CASSLPQDRPMVFPQHF. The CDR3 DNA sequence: TGTGCCAGCAGCTTACCACAAGACCGCCCTATGGTTTTTCCCCAGCATTTT.

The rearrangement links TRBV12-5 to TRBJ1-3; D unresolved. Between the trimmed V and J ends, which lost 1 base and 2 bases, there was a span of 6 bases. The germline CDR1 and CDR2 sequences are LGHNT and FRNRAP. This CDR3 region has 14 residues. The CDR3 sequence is CASGLELPGNTIYF. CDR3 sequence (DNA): TGTGCTAGTGGTTTGGAGTTACCTGGAAACACCATATATTTT.

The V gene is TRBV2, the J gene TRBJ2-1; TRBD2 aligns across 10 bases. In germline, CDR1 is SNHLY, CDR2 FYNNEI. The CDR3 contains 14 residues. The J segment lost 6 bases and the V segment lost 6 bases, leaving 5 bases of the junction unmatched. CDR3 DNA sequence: TGTGCCAGCAGGCAACTAGCGGGGCTCAATGAGCAGTTCTTC. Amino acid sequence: CASRQLAGLNEQFF. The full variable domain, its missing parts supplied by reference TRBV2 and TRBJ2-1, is EPEVTQTPSHQVTQMGQEVILRCVPISNHLYFYWYRQILGQKVEFLVSFYNNEISEKSEIFDDQFSVERPDGSNFTLKIRSTKLEDSAMYFCASRQLAGLNEQFFGPGTRLTVL.

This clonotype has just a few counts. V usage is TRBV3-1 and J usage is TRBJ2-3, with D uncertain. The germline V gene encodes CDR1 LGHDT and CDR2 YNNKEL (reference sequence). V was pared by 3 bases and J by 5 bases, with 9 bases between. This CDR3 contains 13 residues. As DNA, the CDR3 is TGTGCCAGCAGCCAGACGTTTCGAGATACGCAGTATTTT. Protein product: CASSQTFRDTQYF.

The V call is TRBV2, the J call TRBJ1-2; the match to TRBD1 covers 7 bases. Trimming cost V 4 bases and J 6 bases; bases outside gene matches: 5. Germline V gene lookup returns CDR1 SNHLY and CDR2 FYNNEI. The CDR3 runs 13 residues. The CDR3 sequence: CASSVDREDGYTF. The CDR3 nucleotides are TGTGCCAGCAGTGTCGACAGGGAGGATGGCTACACCTTC.